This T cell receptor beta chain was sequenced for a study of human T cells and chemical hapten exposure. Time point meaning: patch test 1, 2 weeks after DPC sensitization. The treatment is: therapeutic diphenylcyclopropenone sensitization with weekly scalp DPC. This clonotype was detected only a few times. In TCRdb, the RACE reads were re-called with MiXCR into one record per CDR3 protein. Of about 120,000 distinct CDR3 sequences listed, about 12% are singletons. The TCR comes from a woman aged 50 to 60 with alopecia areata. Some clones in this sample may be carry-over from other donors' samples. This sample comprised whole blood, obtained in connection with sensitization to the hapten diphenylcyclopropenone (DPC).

Written as DNA, the CDR3 is TGTGCCACCAGTGATCGGACGGGCCAGTCCTACAATGAGCAGTTCTTC. Protein product: CATSDRTGQSYNEQFF. This rearrangement joins TRBV24-1 to TRBJ2-1; D not resolved. Germline V gene lookup returns CDR1 KGHDR and CDR2 SFDVKD. Deletions cut 3 bases from V and 1 base from J, with 12 bases between. The CDR3 length is 16 residues.